This passage covers 24 T cell receptor beta chains from one sample sequenced in a study of OX40 agonist ivuxolimab in advanced cancers. TCRdb's table, derived via immunoSEQ multiplex PCR, lists solely in-frame clones and lacks some. The table has around 58,000 clones, about 86% seen once. Sequencing used CD4+ or CD8+ T cells sorted from blood, obtained in a trial of the OX40 agonist ivuxolimab. The source is an adult with an advanced solid tumor such as melanoma, head and neck, liver or kidney cancer.

This clone was picked up a small number of times. This CDR3 is CASSLFSTGELFF. CDR3 sequence (DNA): TGTGCCAGCAGCTTATTTTCCACCGGGGAGCTGTTTTTT. The rearrangement links TRBV11-2 to TRBJ2-2, with D hard to call. The CDR3 totals 13 residues. Germline CDR1 SGHAT, CDR2 FQNNGV. V lost 2 bases, J lost 4 bases, and 5 bases lay in between. The variable domain in full, with the rest retrieved from reference TRBV11-2 and TRBJ2-2, is EAGVAQSPRYKIIEKRQSVAFWCNPISGHATLYWYQQILGQGPKLLIQFQNNGVVDDSQLPKDRFSAERLKGVDSTLKIQPAKLEDSAVYLCASSLFSTGELFFGEGSRLTVL.

This sequence joins TRBV4-3 and TRBJ2-7; no clear D. Trimming cost V 0 bases and J 3 bases, with 15 bases left between them. The CDR3 is 16 amino acids. Germline loops: CDR1 LGHNA, CDR2 YSLEER. CDR3 DNA: TGCGCCAGCAGCCAAGAGGTTTCGGACCTCTTCTACGAGCAGTACTTC. Its protein is CASSQEVSDLFYEQYF.

In this sample, this clone turned up a few times. Likely a read error: the CDR3 ends without its conserved phenylalanine or tryptophan. The V and J genes are TRBV4-1 and TRBJ1-6; a weak D match, TRBD1 (5 bases). Deletions cut 4 bases from V and 6 bases from J, with 10 bases between. This CDR3 has 14 amino acids. Per germline, CDR1 MGHRA and CDR2 YSYEKL. This CDR3 is CASSPTGTNSPLHL. The CDR3, as DNA: TGCGCCAGCAGCCCGACCGGGACTAATTCACCCCTCCACCTT.

This chain links TRBV4-3 with TRBJ2-7; tentatively, D is TRBD2 (5 bases). Germline V gene sequence: CDR1 LGHNA, CDR2 YSLEER. V was clipped by 0 bases and J by 5 bases, with 17 bases between them. This CDR3 has 16 residues. The CDR3 protein is CASSQDRDASFNEQYF. CDR3 nucleotides: TGCGCCAGCAGCCAAGATAGAGATGCTAGCTTCAACGAGCAGTACTTC.

This rearrangement joins TRBV6-6 to TRBJ2-4; D is unresolved. The ends were cut back, 2 bases at V and 7 bases at J, with 18 bases in the middle. From germline, CDR1 is MNHNY and CDR2 SVGAGI (reference sequence). CDR3 length: 16 amino acids. CDR3 in DNA: TGTGCCAGCAGTTACCCCCAGGTCGGTGGTATGAACATTCAGTACTTC. Its translation: CASSYPQVGGMNIQYF.

The J gene is TRBJ1-5, the V gene TRBV6-1; maybe TRBD1 (5 bases). The V end was cut by 3 bases, the J end by 6 bases, with 12 bases between. There are 14 residues in the CDR3. Per the germline V gene, CDR1 is MNHNS and CDR2 is SASEGT. CDR3 sequence: CASSDWDWGQPQHF. The CDR3 DNA is TGTGCCAGCAGTGATTGGGACTGGGGTCAGCCCCAGCATTTT.

In this sample, this clone turned up once. The chain is built from TRBV7-2 and TRBJ1-4, with D possibly being TRBD1 (5 bases). The CDR3 totals 15 residues. Germline V CDR1 and CDR2: SGHTA, FQGNSA. V dropped 1 base and J dropped 7 bases, with 13 bases sitting between them. The CDR3 reads CASSLGAGRSEKLFF. DNA of the CDR3: TGTGCCAGCAGCTTAGGTGCAGGGCGGAGTGAAAAACTGTTTTTT.

The rearrangement links TRBV9 to TRBJ2-1; 8 bases line up with TRBD2. V lost 6 bases and J lost 2; bases outside the gene matches: 7. The CDR3 runs 15 residues. Per germline, CDR1 SGDLS and CDR2 YYNGEE. This chain's CDR3 is CASTSGTSTYNEQFF. For the CDR3, the DNA is TGTGCCAGCACTTCCGGGACTAGTACCTACAATGAGCAGTTCTTC.

The chain uses TRBV4-3 and TRBJ1-3; D perhaps matches TRBD1 (6 bases). This CDR3 has 16 amino acids. Trimming cost V 0 bases and J 0 bases, with 9 bases left between them. Per germline, CDR1 LGHNA and CDR2 YSLEER. The CDR3 DNA reads TGCGCCAGCAGCCAAGATTGGGGGGCCTCTGGAAACACCATATATTTT. Translation gives CASSQDWGASGNTIYF.

The chain links TRBV27 to TRBJ1-2; 9 bases agree with TRBD1. From germline, CDR1 is MNHEY and CDR2 SMNVEV (reference sequence). V lost 3 bases, J lost 8 bases, and 7 bases stayed unmatched. This CDR3 region has 14 residues. The CDR3 bases are TGTGCCAGCAGTTTTGGGACAGGGACTTTAGGCTACACCTTC. Its translation: CASSFGTGTLGYTF.

The gene calls are TRBV15 and TRBJ2-4, with 9 nucleotides matching TRBD1. The CDR3 contains 15 residues. After removal of 9 bases from V and 3 bases from J, the junction contained 9 bases not matched to a gene. Germline V gene data show CDR1 as LNHNV and CDR2 as YYDKDF (reference sequence). The CDR3 here is CATDSSDRGKNIQYF. CDR3 nucleotides: TGTGCCACAGATTCTTCGGACAGGGGCAAAAACATTCAGTACTTC.

The chain couples TRBV4-1 to TRBJ1-1, with 7 nucleotides matching TRBD1. V dropped 4 bases and J dropped 0; count of bases not matched to a gene: 5. Germline V gene lookup returns CDR1 MGHRA and CDR2 YSYEKL. This CDR3 region has 15 residues. The CDR3 spells CASSPGQAMNTEAFF. The DNA for the CDR3 is TGCGCCAGCAGCCCTGGACAGGCAATGAACACTGAAGCTTTCTTT.

The rearrangement uses TRBV5-1 and TRBJ1-4; D is ambiguous. The germline V gene has CDR1 SGHRS and CDR2 YFSETQ. The CDR3 length is 14 residues. The V gene lost 0 bases and the J gene lost 2 bases, with 5 bases spanning the gap. The CDR3 sequence is CASSLGTTNEKLFF. DNA of the CDR3: TGCGCCAGCAGCTTGGGAACCACTAATGAAAAACTGTTTTTT.

This sequence joins TRBV18 and TRBJ2-7; tentative D call: TRBD2 (5 bases). V was pared by 2 bases and J by 5 bases, with 7 bases between. The CDR3 has 12 residues. The germline gives CDR1 KGHSH, CDR2 LQKENI. Here the CDR3 reads CASSPGSHEQYF. The CDR3 nucleotides are TGTGCCAGCTCACCAGGGAGCCACGAGCAGTACTTC.

This clone has a single count. The rearrangement joins TRBV4-1 to TRBJ2-1, with D possibly TRBD1 on 5 matching bases. V lost 0 bases, J lost 0 bases, and 12 bases lay in between. CDR1 is MGHRA and CDR2 is YSYEKL in the germline V gene. The CDR3 is 17 amino acids. The CDR3, as DNA: TGCGCCAGCAGCCAAGATCTCCGACAGTTCTCCTACAATGAGCAGTTCTTC. Translated, it gives CASSQDLRQFSYNEQFF.

This clone was detected once. V usage is TRBV13 and J usage is TRBJ2-7, with D possibly matching TRBD2 (5 bases). The CDR3 is 15 amino acids. Trimming took off 2 bases at V and 2 bases at J, with 13 bases between the two ends. CDR1 PRHDT and CDR2 FYEKMQ come from the germline V gene (reference sequence). Here the CDR3 DNA reads TGTGCCAGCAGCTTACCGGACTCGGTTCCCTACGAGCAGTACTTC. Its translation is CASSLPDSVPYEQYF.

The rearrangement uses TRBV18 and TRBJ1-3, with TRBD1 matching 8 bases. V lost 3 bases, J lost 0 bases, and 4 bases stayed unmatched. The CDR3 length is 16 residues. Germline V lookup: CDR1 KGHSH, CDR2 LQKENI. CDR3 coding DNA: TGTGCCAGCTCACCGGGACAGGCCCTCTCTGGAAACACCATATATTTT. Translation: CASSPGQALSGNTIYF.

J is TRBJ1-1 and V is TRBV7-9; D gene uncertain. The V and J ends lost 7 bases and 3 bases respectively, with 9 bases between them. Germline CDR1 and CDR2: SEHNR and FQNEAQ (reference sequence). The CDR3 has 12 residues. CDR3 DNA: TGTGCCAGCACCCCCCCGGACACTGAAGCTTTCTTT. It is translated as CASTPPDTEAFF. The full variable domain, in which reference TRBV7-9 and TRBJ1-1 provide the parts outside the CDR3, is DTGVSQNPRHKITKRGQNVTFRCDPISEHNRLYWYRQTLGQGPEFLTYFQNEAQLEKSRLLSDRFSAERPKGSFSTLEIQRTEQGDSAMYLCASTPPDTEAFFGQGTRLTVV.

V usage is TRBV5-4 and J usage is TRBJ1-2, with 9 nucleotides matching TRBD1. This CDR3 spans 13 amino acids. The germline V gene encodes CDR1 SGHNT and CDR2 YYREEE (reference sequence). The junction had 3 bases not matched to a gene; V was cut back by 3 bases and J by 6 bases. The DNA of the CDR3 is TGTGCCAGCAGCTGGGGACAGGGAGATGGCTACACCTTC. Translating gives CASSWGQGDGYTF.

In regard to this clone: An end of the junction does not agree with germline; a read error may underlie this. This chain uses TRBV7-7 with TRBJ2-7; perhaps D is TRBD1 or TRBD2 (5 bases each). This CDR3 has 14 residues. CDR1 and CDR2 from the germline V gene are SSHAT and FNYEAQ (reference sequence). This CDR3 reads CASSLGQGAYEQYF. The CDR3 bases are TGTGCTAGCAGCTTAGGCCAGGGAGCCTACGAGCAGTACTTC.

The chain links TRBV4-3 to TRBJ2-7; TRBD1 matches 7 bases. Germline V gene sequence: CDR1 LGHNA, CDR2 YSLEER. V gave up 4 bases and J gave up 6 bases; unmatched junction bases: 3. The CDR3 consists of 12 residues. The CDR3 bases are TGCGCCAGCAGCCCGGACAGGTTCGAGCAGTACTTC. Its protein product is CASSPDRFEQYF.

The chain has TRBV7-8 and TRBJ2-1; perhaps TRBD2 as D (6 bases). The V end was cut by 5 bases, the J end by 9 bases, with 11 bases between. CDR1 SGHVS and CDR2 FQNEAQ come from the germline V gene. The CDR3 spans 12 residues. DNA of the CDR3: TGTGCCAGCAGCCGGGGACTTTCTGAGCAGTTCTTC. This encodes CASSRGLSEQFF.

The chain is built from TRBV2 and TRBJ2-7; D call uncertain. The V end lost 7 bases, the J end lost 5 bases, and 15 bases lay between the germline ends. CDR3 length: 13 residues. Germline lookup yields CDR1 SNHLY and CDR2 FYNNEI. CDR3 protein: CASTPSWVHEQYF. The CDR3 DNA sequence: TGTGCCAGCACCCCCTCTTGGGTCCACGAGCAGTACTTC.

A note on this clone: Because the CDR3's place on the DNA is in doubt, the DNA is left out and the CDR3 is given as listed by TCRdb. V is TRBV7-7 and J is TRBJ2-5; the table names TRBD2, a call not compared with the DNA. The length of the CDR3 is 18 amino acids, counting both ends. Germline loops: CDR1 SSHAT, CDR2 FNYEAQ (reference sequence). CDR3 in amino acids: CASRAEGRVFWQRETQYF.